This TCR beta chain is from a study of blood T cell repertoires in COVID-19. Study in general: COVID-19 samples from acute and convalescent phases originated in the United States, Italy and Spain. T cells, B-cell-depleted T cells, or PBMCs supplied cDNA or gDNA.

In the original analysis: Using reference gene primer amplification, nucleated cell counts were estimated. Measured with immunoSEQ multiplex PCR; TCRdb has only the in-frame clones, and not every one. For V, J and clone size, that table is used; D and trimming come from the DNA. The repertoire holds some 31,000 clones, with about 93% as singletons. The junction had 3 bases not matched to a gene; V was cut back by 6 bases and J by 1 base. The germline V gene encodes CDR1 SGHTA and CDR2 FQGNSA. The CDR3 length is 14 residues. This clone was seen only once. Sequencing used peripheral blood. The sequence was collected from a human donor in a cohort sampled during active COVID-19. The chain is built from TRBV7-2 and TRBJ2-3; 8 bases fit TRBD1. The CDR3 is CASRKQGGTDTQYF. The CDR3 region has the DNA TGTGCCAGCAGGAAACAGGGGGGCACAGATACGCAGTATTTT.